The following is a TCR beta chain sequence with its context. Its antigen is unknown. These data are taken from a study of T and B cells in COVID-19 patients. Across the whole study: Blood was sampled from COVID-19 patients who were either actively infected or recovered. Most recovered patients had mild to moderate COVID-19 treated as outpatients. Critical illness requiring mechanical ventilation or extracorporeal membrane oxygenation affected about 65% of the 20 active-infection patients.

Germline loops: CDR1 SGHVS, CDR2 FNYEAQ. Trimming took off 0 bases at V and 4 bases at J, with 13 bases between the two ends. The CDR3 is 15 residues long. Blood genomic DNA input for TRB amplification was roughly 220-500 ng. Multiplex PCR with BIOMED2 TRB-A/B primer pools amplified TRB rearrangements. A single record per CDR3 protein comes from TCRdb applying MiXCR to the multiplex PCR reads. The repertoire has around 30,000 distinct CDR3 sequences, 32% of them found once; the top ten carry 1.5% to 2%. General study results and limits: In COVID-19 patients, T cell receptor beta variable and joining gene use was reportedly strongly skewed.

This chain connects TRBV7-6 to TRBJ2-7, with D perhaps TRBD1 or TRBD2 (5 bases each). This TCR came from a human donor who had recovered from COVID-19. The sample comprised blood. CDR3 residues: CASSLARDPIYEQYF. Here the CDR3 DNA reads TGTGCCAGCAGCTTAGCCCGGGACCCCATATACGAGCAGTACTTC. Looking up the rest from reference TRBV7-6 and TRBJ2-7 gives the full variable domain: GAGVSQSPRYKVTKRGQDVALRCDPISGHVSLYWYRQALGQGPEFLTYFNYEAQQDKSGLPNDRFSAERPEGSISTLTIQRTEQRDSAMYRCASSLARDPIYEQYFGPGTRLTVT.